These 19 T cell receptor beta chains came from one sample sequenced in a study of siplizumab effects on memory and regulatory T cells. The assay was immunoSEQ multiplex PCR, and TCRdb's table has in-frame clones only and misses some. The data show around 100,000 clones, about 94% seen once. Sequencing used non-Treg CD4+ T cells sorted from blood. These receptors were taken from a human donor in good health.

This chain joins TRBV11-3 and TRBJ2-1; 10 bases line up with TRBD1. Germline V gives CDR1 SGHNT, CDR2 YENEEA. The CDR3 runs 20 residues. V was pared by 1 base and J by 1 base, with 13 bases of the junction left unmatched. Written as DNA, the CDR3 is TGTGCCAGCAGCTTAGTCAACCTTCCGGGACAGGGGAGTTCCTACAATGAGCAGTTCTTC. Its protein product is CASSLVNLPGQGSSYNEQFF.

The CDR3 region is CASSSRTGFMTDTQYF. In DNA, the CDR3 is TGTGCCAGCAGCTCCCGGACGGGGTTTATGACAGATACGCAGTATTTT. This sequence joins TRBV5-4 and TRBJ2-3, with a weak D call TRBD2 (5 bases). Deletions cut 3 bases from V and 3 bases from J, with 17 bases between. The CDR3 runs 16 residues. Germline CDR1 reads SGHNT; CDR2 reads YYREEE (reference sequence).

The chain links TRBV25-1 to TRBJ1-1; weak D call: TRBD1 (5 bases). Deletions cut 3 bases from V and 3 bases from J, with 17 bases between. The CDR3 length is 16 residues. Germline V CDR1 and CDR2: MGHDK, SYGVNS. CDR3 DNA: TGTGCCAGCAGTGATTATAAAGGGCAGGGACACACTGAAGCTTTCTTT. Protein: CASSDYKGQGHTEAFF.

The rearrangement uses TRBV30 and TRBJ1-2; 7 bases are shared with TRBD1. Germline V CDR1 and CDR2: GTSNPN, SVGIG (reference sequence). The CDR3 is 12 residues long. V lost 4 bases and J lost 2; bases outside the gene matches: 1. CDR3 protein: CAWKGANYGYTF. The CDR3 DNA reads as TGTGCCTGGAAGGGGGCCAACTATGGCTACACCTTC.

This rearrangement joins TRBV2 to TRBJ2-1, with no clear D. Trimming cost V 6 bases and J 7 bases, with 4 bases left between them. The CDR3 runs 10 residues. Germline V gives CDR1 SNHLY, CDR2 FYNNEI. The DNA of the CDR3 is TGTGCCAGCAGGGAGAATGAGCAGTTCTTC. As protein: CASRENEQFF.

The chain links TRBV10-1 to TRBJ1-1; D uncertain. Trimming stripped 2 bases from V and 0 bases from J, with 4 bases between. The CDR3 is 13 residues long. The germline CDR1 and CDR2 sequences are WNHNN and SYGVQD (reference sequence). The CDR3 reads CASSERLNTEAFF. In DNA form, the CDR3 reads TGCGCCAGCAGTGAGCGGTTGAACACTGAAGCTTTCTTT.

Turning to this clone: Sequence at one end of the junction differs from germline and may be a read error. The rearrangement joins TRBV7-7 to TRBJ2-5, with D possibly being TRBD2 (5 bases). The CDR3 consists of 13 residues. CDR1 is SSHAT, CDR2 FNYEAQ, per germline (reference sequence). CDR3 DNA: TGTGCTAGCAGCTTAGCGTTAAGGGAGACCCAGTACTTC. It encodes CASSLALRETQYF. The whole variable domain, remainder taken from reference TRBV7-7 and TRBJ2-5, is GAGVSQSPRYKVTKRGQDVTLRCDPISSHATLYWYQQALGQGPEFLTYFNYEAQPDKSGLPSDRFSAERPEGSISTLTIQRTEQRDSAMYRCASSLALRETQYFGPGTRLLVL.

This chain joins TRBV18 and TRBJ1-2, with a possible D match to TRBD1 (6 bases). V lost 2 bases and J 2 bases, leaving 6 bases between the germline ends. Germline loops: CDR1 KGHSH, CDR2 LQKENI. The CDR3 consists of 13 residues. The CDR3 reads CASSPTGNYGYTF. Here the CDR3 DNA reads TGTGCCAGCTCACCAACAGGGAACTATGGCTACACCTTC.

This chain connects TRBV9 to TRBJ2-3; 8 bases are a match to TRBD2. Germline-derived CDR1 and CDR2 are SGDLS and YYNGEE. Germline trimming cut 4 bases from V and 3 bases from J; bases unmatched to any gene: 4. There are 14 residues in the CDR3. CDR3 sequence: CASSPSGSTDTQYF. In DNA form, the CDR3 reads TGTGCCAGCAGCCCAAGCGGGAGTACAGATACGCAGTATTTT.

This chain joins TRBV7-9 and TRBJ2-7, with 7 bases lining up with TRBD1. The CDR3 contains 14 residues. V lost 0 bases and J lost 4; bases outside the gene matches: 3. Germline CDR1 is SEHNR and CDR2 is FQNEAQ (reference sequence). CDR3 region: CASSLARGRYEQYF. CDR3 DNA sequence: TGTGCCAGCAGCTTAGCGAGGGGGCGTTACGAGCAGTACTTC.

The chain links TRBV6-5 to TRBJ2-3; no reliable D call. This CDR3 spans 14 amino acids. Trimming stripped 0 bases from V and 5 bases from J, with 9 bases between. The germline CDR1 and CDR2 sequences are MNHEY and SVGAGI. The CDR3 sequence: CASSYSFARDTQYF. CDR3 sequence (DNA): TGTGCCAGCAGTTACTCGTTTGCCAGAGATACGCAGTATTTT.

The V and J genes are TRBV7-3 and TRBJ2-3; TRBD2 might be the D (5 bases). Germline CDR1 reads SGHTA; CDR2 reads FQGTGA. The V end was cut by 4 bases, the J end by 0 bases, with 11 bases between. The CDR3 runs to 15 residues. CDR3 region: CASSSRGGSTDTQYF. CDR3 in DNA: TGTGCCAGCAGCTCCCGAGGCGGGAGCACAGATACGCAGTATTTT.

The V gene is TRBV6-5, the J gene TRBJ2-1; D remains unclear. The germline CDR1 and CDR2 sequences are MNHEY and SVGAGI. V was clipped by 0 bases and J by 3 bases, with 12 bases between them. This CDR3 comprises 16 residues. The CDR3 loop reads CASSYSILGGYNEQFF. Here the CDR3 DNA reads TGTGCCAGCAGTTACTCGATTTTGGGCGGCTACAATGAGCAGTTCTTC.

This chain links TRBV10-2 with TRBJ2-2; 13 bases match TRBD2. The V segment lost 2 bases and the J segment 4 bases; nucleotides outside the gene matches: 4. This CDR3 comprises 17 residues. Germline CDR1 WSHSY, CDR2 SAAADI. DNA for the CDR3: TGCGCCAGCAGTGAGACTAGCGGGGGGGTTGGCACCGGGGAGCTGTTTTTT. Its protein product is CASSETSGGVGTGELFF.

V is TRBV4-1 and J is TRBJ2-1; the D call may be TRBD1 or TRBD2 (5 bases each). The CDR3 spans 13 residues. In germline, CDR1 is MGHRA, CDR2 YSYEKL. V shed 4 bases and J shed 12 bases, with 16 bases lying between them. The CDR3 sequence: CASSPNRGQRQFF. DNA for the CDR3: TGCGCCAGCAGCCCAAATCGGGGCCAGAGGCAGTTCTTC.

The V gene is TRBV5-1, the J gene TRBJ2-1; D is uncertain. Germline V CDR1 and CDR2: SGHRS, YFSETQ. Trimming stripped 0 bases from V and 8 bases from J, with 6 bases between. The CDR3 length is 12 residues. In DNA form, the CDR3 reads TGCGCCAGCAGCTTGGTTTTGGATGAGCAGTTCTTC. As protein: CASSLVLDEQFF.

The chain employs TRBV18 and TRBJ2-5; TRBD1 is a possible D gene (5 bases). This CDR3 has 15 amino acids. CDR1 is KGHSH, CDR2 LQKENI, per germline. V was shortened by 1 base and J by 5 bases, with 14 bases between the two germline ends. The CDR3 nucleotides read TGTGCCAGCTCACCACGCCGACAGAATGTCGAGACCCAGTACTTC. This translates into CASSPRRQNVETQYF.

The chain employs TRBV28 and TRBJ1-2; 10 bases align to TRBD1. There are 14 residues in the CDR3. Germline V gene sequence: CDR1 MDHEN, CDR2 SYDVKM. The V and J ends lost 3 bases and 7 bases, in that order; junction bases with no gene match: 5. The CDR3 loop is CASSFRGQGSGYTF. In DNA, the CDR3 is TGTGCCAGCAGTTTTAGGGGACAGGGGTCTGGCTACACCTTC.

The genes are TRBV18 and TRBJ1-2; D gene uncertain. Germline CDR1 KGHSH, CDR2 LQKENI. The CDR3 is 16 amino acids. Trimming stripped 6 bases from V and 3 bases from J, with 20 bases between. The CDR3 region is CASSKRSDGPYYGYTF. CDR3 DNA: TGTGCCAGCTCCAAACGTTCGGACGGTCCTTACTATGGCTACACCTTC.